Listed here are 31 T cell receptor beta chains from one sample, sequenced in a study of blood T cell repertoires in COVID-19. The assay was immunoSEQ multiplex PCR, and TCRdb's table has in-frame clones only and misses some. The sample has over 250,000 clones, about 92% seen once. Sequenced input: PBMCs or T cells enriched from blood (not recorded which). These receptors came from a man aged 60 to 69 who had recovered from COVID-19.

The rearrangement links TRBV5-6 to TRBJ1-6; D remains ambiguous. In germline, CDR1 is SGHDT, CDR2 YYEEEE. The CDR3 length is 15 residues. V was clipped by 1 base and J by 7 bases, with 12 bases between them. The CDR3 region is CASSLTPLVNSPLHF. The CDR3 DNA sequence: TGTGCCAGCAGCTTGACCCCGCTAGTGAATTCACCCCTCCACTTT.

The chain uses TRBV6-5 and TRBJ2-5; 7 nucleotides line up with TRBD2. V was clipped by 2 bases and J by 6 bases; unmatched bases: 9. The CDR3 loop spans 15 amino acids. The germline gives CDR1 MNHEY, CDR2 SVGAGI. CDR3 in DNA: TGTGCCAGCAGTTACGATTGGGCCAGCGGGAAGACCCAGTACTTC. It codes for CASSYDWASGKTQYF.

The rearrangement links TRBV20-1 to TRBJ1-1, with D possibly TRBD1 on 5 matching bases. Trimming stripped 3 bases from V and 5 bases from J, with 13 bases between. Germline V lookup: CDR1 DFQATT, CDR2 SNEGSKA (reference sequence). The CDR3 loop spans 13 amino acids. Here the CDR3 reads CSASSGTWTEAFF. The CDR3 coding sequence is TGCAGTGCTAGTTCGGGGACTTGGACTGAAGCTTTCTTT.

This clone was seen more than once but under ten times. The sample contains more than one DNA sequence encoding this CDR3. The rearrangement links TRBV24-1 to TRBJ2-2; no clear D. V lost 4 bases and J lost 2, with 10 bases in between. This CDR3 comprises 15 residues. Germline loops: CDR1 KGHDR, CDR2 SFDVKD. The CDR3 sequence: CATSDPKTNTGELFF. In nucleotides, the CDR3 is TGTGCCACCAGTGACCCCAAGACTAACACCGGGGAGCTGTTTTTT.

The chain has TRBV13 and TRBJ1-1; a weak D match, TRBD1 (6 bases). Trimming left V 6 bases short and J 7 bases short, with 21 bases between. The CDR3 is 15 amino acids. Germline V gene lookup returns CDR1 PRHDT and CDR2 FYEKMQ (reference sequence). The CDR3 region is CASSFIGLAQGEAFF. CDR3 sequence (DNA): TGTGCCAGCAGTTTCATTGGGTTGGCACAGGGTGAAGCTTTCTTT. Together with reference TRBV13 and TRBJ1-1, the CDR3 gives the full variable domain: AAGVIQSPRHLIKEKRETATLKCYPIPRHDTVYWYQQGPGQDPQFLISFYEKMQSDKGSIPDRFSAQQFSDYHSELNMSSLELGDSALYFCASSFIGLAQGEAFFGQGTRLTVV.

The chain joins TRBV9 to TRBJ2-5, with TRBD2 matching 8 bases. The J segment lost 4 bases and the V segment lost 0 bases, leaving 14 bases of the junction unmatched. Per the germline V gene, CDR1 is SGDLS and CDR2 is YYNGEE. The CDR3 loop spans 18 amino acids. The CDR3 DNA reads as TGTGCCAGCAGCGTAGAAGGCCTAGCGGGTGGCGGGGGAGAGACCCAGTACTTC. This translates into CASSVEGLAGGGGETQYF. Full variable domain (missing parts from reference TRBV9 and TRBJ2-5): DSGVTQTPKHLITATGQRVTLRCSPRSGDLSVYWYQQSLDQGLQFLIQYYNGEERAKGNILERFSAQQFPDLHSELNLSSLELGDSALYFCASSVEGLAGGGGETQYFGPGTRLLVL.

This chain connects TRBV24-1 to TRBJ2-2; 9 nucleotides match TRBD1. The V segment lost 7 bases and the J segment 6 bases; nucleotides outside the gene matches: 11. Germline V gives CDR1 KGHDR, CDR2 SFDVKD. CDR3 length: 16 amino acids. This CDR3 reads CATRAGGQGYSGELFF. DNA for the CDR3: TGTGCCACCAGGGCAGGGGGACAGGGTTATTCCGGGGAGCTGTTTTTT.

This clone has just a few counts. V usage is TRBV7-2 and J usage is TRBJ1-1; unclear D gene. CDR1 is SGHTA, CDR2 FQGNSA, per germline. This CDR3 is built from 15 residues. The ends were cut back, 1 base at V and 2 bases at J, with 11 bases in the middle. In nucleotides, the CDR3 is TGTGCCAGCAGCTTAGGGGGAGCGGGAAACACTGAAGCTTTCTTT. It yields the protein CASSLGGAGNTEAFF.

The chain links TRBV21-1 to TRBJ2-1; no check of the table's D call, TRBD2, against the DNA was made. TRBV21-1 is a known pseudogene. The CDR3 is 17 residues long. The CDR3 region is CASSIYWGTRAPNEQFF. The CDR3 coding sequence is TGTGCCAGCAGCATCTACTGGGGGACTAGGGCCCCTAATGAGCAGTTCTTC.

This rearrangement joins TRBV19 to TRBJ2-4; TRBD2 matches at 9 bases. Germline assignment: CDR1 LNHDA and CDR2 SQIVND (reference sequence). The V and J ends lost 4 bases and 2 bases, in that order; junction bases with no gene match: 12. CDR3 length equals 18 residues. The DNA for the CDR3 is TGTGCCAGTAGTAATCGCGGGGGGGCCGTTAGGTCCAAAAACATTCAGTACTTC. Amino acids: CASSNRGGAVRSKNIQYF.

The chain combines TRBV27 with TRBJ2-2, with D maybe TRBD1 (5 bases). There are 15 residues in the CDR3. Trimming took off 5 bases at V and 1 base at J, with 11 bases between the two ends. The V gene's germline CDR1 is MNHEY and CDR2 SMNVEV (reference sequence). The CDR3 nucleotides read TGTGCCAGCAGTCCGATACAGGAGAACACCGGGGAGCTGTTTTTT. As protein: CASSPIQENTGELFF.

The chain is built from TRBV6-4 and TRBJ2-2, with D maybe TRBD1 (5 bases). The CDR3 contains 13 residues. The V and J ends lost 5 bases and 4 bases respectively, with 8 bases between them. CDR1 is MRHNA, CDR2 SNTAGT, per germline. The CDR3 DNA reads as TGTGCCAGCAGTACCCAGGGCACCGGGGAGCTGTTTTTT. Amino acids: CASSTQGTGELFF.

The chain combines TRBV7-6 with TRBJ1-2; 7 bases map to TRBD1. From germline, CDR1 is SGHVS and CDR2 FNYEAQ. The CDR3 contains 18 residues. V shed 4 bases, J shed 0 bases, and the junction held 14 bases outside the gene matches. The chain's CDR3 is CASSSGQGQGDTNYGYTF. CDR3 nucleotides: TGTGCCAGCAGCTCCGGGCAAGGTCAGGGGGATACTAACTATGGCTACACCTTC.

The chain employs TRBV7-9 and TRBJ2-1; perhaps TRBD2 as D (5 bases). CDR3 length equals 14 residues. V was shortened by 5 bases and J by 6 bases, with 14 bases between the two germline ends. Per the germline V gene, CDR1 is SEHNR and CDR2 is FQNEAQ (reference sequence). The CDR3 is CASSRVASSNEQFF. The CDR3 nucleotides read TGTGCCAGCAGCCGAGTAGCGTCTTCCAATGAGCAGTTCTTC.

The rearrangement joins TRBV4-2 to TRBJ2-3; TRBD2 aligns across 10 bases. V lost 4 bases to trimming and J lost 3 bases; unmatched junction nucleotides: 4. Germline assignment: CDR1 LGHNA and CDR2 YNFKEQ. The CDR3 length is 15 residues. In nucleotides, the CDR3 is TGTGCCAGCAGCCCGGCGGGACTAGCGACAGATACGCAGTATTTT. Residues: CASSPAGLATDTQYF.

J is TRBJ2-5 and V is TRBV5-8; TRBD2 matches 8 bases. The CDR3 loop spans 15 amino acids. V gave up 4 bases and J gave up 5 bases; unmatched junction bases: 10. In germline, CDR1 is SGHTS, CDR2 YDEGEE. The CDR3 DNA reads TGTGCCAGCAGCGTTATTGGCCGGGAGGGGGAGACCCAGTACTTC. This codes for CASSVIGREGETQYF.

V usage is TRBV9 and J usage is TRBJ1-1; 8 bases line up with TRBD1. The CDR3 spans 16 residues. CDR1 and CDR2 (germline): SGDLS, YYNGEE. V shed 3 bases, J shed 5 bases, and the junction held 12 bases outside the gene matches. In DNA form, the CDR3 reads TGTGCCAGCAGCGCGAGGACAGGGTACACGGAAACTGAAGCTTTCTTT. It codes for CASSARTGYTETEAFF. Full variable domain (outside the CDR3, taken from reference TRBV9 and TRBJ1-1): DSGVTQTPKHLITATGQRVTLRCSPRSGDLSVYWYQQSLDQGLQFLIQYYNGEERAKGNILERFSAQQFPDLHSELNLSSLELGDSALYFCASSARTGYTETEAFFGQGTRLTVV.

The chain has TRBV6-5 and TRBJ2-7, with a tentative D call TRBD2 (7 bases). The CDR3 loop spans 15 amino acids. V shed 10 bases and J shed 3 bases, with 22 bases lying between them. Per germline, CDR1 MNHEY and CDR2 SVGAGI. In DNA form, the CDR3 reads TGTGCCACCAGGGGCTCGGGGGGAGGCCTCTACGAGCAGTACTTC. Amino acid sequence: CATRGSGGGLYEQYF.

This chain joins TRBV27 and TRBJ2-1, with TRBD1 identical over 9 bases. The CDR3 loop spans 16 amino acids. Germline lookup yields CDR1 MNHEY and CDR2 SMNVEV (reference sequence). After removal of 7 bases from V and 6 bases from J, the junction contained 13 bases not matched to a gene. The CDR3 DNA reads as TGTGCCAGCACCCACTCCGGGACAGGGATCTTCAATGAGCAGTTCTTC. It specifies CASTHSGTGIFNEQFF.

This chain joins TRBV10-3 and TRBJ2-3, with D possibly being TRBD1 (6 bases). Germline CDR1 reads ENHRY; CDR2 reads SYGVKD. The ends were cut back, 0 bases at V and 4 bases at J, with 17 bases in the middle. This CDR3 has 17 amino acids. Written as DNA, the CDR3 is TGTGCCATCAGTGAGTCGAGCCTTTCAGCAGGGGCAGATACGCAGTATTTT. As protein: CAISESSLSAGADTQYF.

The chain uses TRBV24-1 and TRBJ1-4; 8 positions match TRBD1. CDR3 length: 17 residues. After removal of 10 bases from V and 10 bases from J, the junction contained 22 bases not matched to a gene. Germline CDR1 is KGHDR and CDR2 is SFDVKD. The CDR3 DNA sequence: TGTGCCACACCTTACAGGGGCCCCTTGGACAGGGTCGGAAAACTGTTTTTT. Its protein is CATPYRGPLDRVGKLFF.

The rearrangement uses TRBV10-3 and TRBJ1-3; no reliable D call. From germline, CDR1 is ENHRY and CDR2 SYGVKD. The CDR3 spans 17 residues. V was shortened by 4 bases and J by 4 bases, with 20 bases between the two germline ends. The chain's CDR3 is CAISVSPVRDMGNTIYF. CDR3 bases: TGTGCCATCAGTGTATCCCCGGTTCGGGATATGGGAAACACCATATATTTT.

This chain connects TRBV5-1 to TRBJ2-3, with D possibly TRBD2 on 5 matching bases. Germline V CDR1 and CDR2: SGHRS, YFSETQ. CDR3 length: 15 residues. Trimming removed 2 bases from V and 4 bases from J, with 14 bases in between. Here the CDR3 reads CASSLWASLADTQYF. The CDR3 DNA sequence: TGCGCCAGCAGCTTATGGGCTAGCTTGGCAGATACGCAGTATTTT.

The chain links TRBV7-2 to TRBJ1-4; D call uncertain. Germline V gene data show CDR1 as SGHTA and CDR2 as FQGNSA. There are 14 residues in the CDR3. The V gene lost 3 bases and the J gene lost 8 bases, with 13 bases spanning the gap. The DNA of the CDR3 is TGTGCCAGCAGCTTGTCGGTGGGCAGGGAAAAACTGTTTTTT. This encodes CASSLSVGREKLFF.

V usage is TRBV19 and J usage is TRBJ2-1; D may be TRBD2 (7 bases). The CDR3 extends over 14 amino acids. The V gene lost 6 bases and the J gene lost 7 bases, with 16 bases spanning the gap. Germline values: CDR1 LNHDA, CDR2 SQIVND (reference sequence). CDR3 protein: CASSRGGPGNEQFF. As DNA, the CDR3 is TGTGCCAGTAGCAGGGGAGGGCCCGGGAATGAGCAGTTCTTC.

This chain connects TRBV6-1 to TRBJ1-5; D is undetermined. V shed 0 bases and J shed 0 bases, with 6 bases lying between them. The germline V gene encodes CDR1 MNHNS and CDR2 SASEGT. This CDR3 region has 15 residues. This CDR3 reads CASSEAGSSNQPQHF. In DNA, the CDR3 is TGTGCCAGCAGTGAAGCCGGTTCTAGCAATCAGCCCCAGCATTTT.

This rearrangement joins TRBV5-1 to TRBJ2-2; the match to TRBD1 covers 7 bases. Per the germline V gene, CDR1 is SGHRS and CDR2 is YFSETQ. The CDR3 totals 13 residues. V was pared by 7 bases and J by 7 bases, with 7 bases of the junction left unmatched. The DNA for the CDR3 is TGCGCCAGCTCCCTAGGGGGCCACGGGGAGCTGTTTTTT. Translation: CASSLGGHGELFF.

V gene TRBV30 combines with J gene TRBJ1-2, with 10 bases identical to TRBD1. V lost 2 bases, J lost 6 bases, and 12 bases stayed unmatched. Germline lookup yields CDR1 GTSNPN and CDR2 SVGIG (reference sequence). The CDR3 is 16 amino acids. The CDR3: CAWSFDWTGGAHGYTF. The DNA for the CDR3 is TGTGCCTGGAGTTTTGATTGGACAGGGGGTGCCCATGGCTACACCTTC.

The rearrangement uses TRBV9 and TRBJ2-1, with 12 positions matching TRBD2. CDR3 length equals 16 residues. Looked up from germline, CDR1 is SGDLS and CDR2 is YYNGEE. V lost 4 bases to trimming and J lost 4 bases; unmatched junction nucleotides: 6. CDR3 nucleotide sequence: TGTGCCAGCAGCAAGAGGACTAGCGGGGTTTACAATGAGCAGTTCTTC. Amino acids: CASSKRTSGVYNEQFF.

This chain connects TRBV4-3 to TRBJ2-7, with TRBD1 matching 7 bases. Trimming at V came to 1 base and at J to 0 bases, leaving 6 bases not matched to a gene. This CDR3 region has 16 residues. Germline lookup yields CDR1 LGHNA and CDR2 YSLEER. CDR3 residues: CASSQGQTGTSYEQYF. The CDR3, as DNA: TGCGCCAGCAGCCAAGGGCAGACAGGGACCTCCTACGAGCAGTACTTC.

CDR3 DNA: TGTGCCAGCAGTGAAAGTAGAGAGCAGTTCTTC. It encodes CASSESREQFF. This sequence joins TRBV2 and TRBJ2-1; D gene unclear. The CDR3 has 11 amino acids. With 2 bases removed from V and 10 bases from J, the gap between germline ends came to 6 bases. The germline V gene has CDR1 SNHLY and CDR2 FYNNEI.